The present T cell receptor (beta chain) was sequenced within a study of cytomegalovirus exposure and HLA in healthy donors. General study results and limits: With DRB1 most and HLA-C fewest, TCR association rates differed between HLA loci in a later analysis. Analysis performed later found 15,000 or so TCR beta sequences associated with HLA alleles at 0.05 false discovery rate. Productive rates of about 90% or about 30% were seen for most TCR beta V segments in an earlier analysis.

CDR1 and CDR2 (germline): MGHRA, YSYEKL. V was trimmed by 4 bases and J by 0 bases, leaving 16 bases between them. The CDR3 has 18 residues. PCR amplification relied on 60 Vbeta primers (plus 13 Jbeta primers). The protocol was immunoSEQ multiplex PCR, while the TCRdb copy is restricted to in-frame clones and leaves out a portion. The sample holds about 38,000 clones, approximately 71% seen once. Points on this clone: Its target is not known.

V and J are TRBV4-1 and TRBJ2-6; D possibly corresponds to TRBD1 (7 bases). The material sequenced was PBMCs. The TCR comes from a middle-aged man in good health and CMV-seropositive. CDR3 in amino acids: CASSPQGGLYSGANVLTF. CDR3 DNA: TGCGCCAGCAGCCCCCAGGGGGGACTTTACTCTGGGGCCAACGTCCTGACTTTC.